The rows below give T cell receptor beta chains drawn from one sample of a study of control samples from healthy donors and cancer patients. TCRdb's copy holds only in-frame clones and misses some; the assay was immunoSEQ multiplex PCR. The data contain approximately 94,000 clones, about 88% of them seen just once; the ten biggest clones take up 18%. Input material: blood. The source of these receptors is a woman in her forties or fifties in good health. The CDR3 runs from the conserved cysteine through the conserved F or W. A D gene is named only where the DNA matches it firmly. Size is stated for part of the rows, as once, few or many counts, or as a class when the clone is expanded.

v_gene,d_gene,abundance,j_gene,CDR3aa,CDR3nt
TRBV28,.,.,TRBJ2-1,CASSLGSNENEQFF,TGTGCCAGCAGTTTGGGCAGTAATGAAAATGAGCAGTTCTTC
TRBV7-3,TRBD2,.,TRBJ2-2,CASSSLAGVNTGELFF,TGTGCCAGCAGCTCCCTAGCGGGGGTGAACACCGGGGAGCTGTTTTTT
TRBV6-5,TRBD1,.,TRBJ2-3,CASSYFRQGTDTQYF,TGTGCCAGCAGTTACTTCAGACAGGGGACAGATACGCAGTATTTT
TRBV6-1,.,.,TRBJ2-7,CASSDQTRSSYEQYF,TGTGCCAGCAGTGATCAAACTAGGAGCTCCTACGAGCAGTACTTC
TRBV6-2/TRBV6-3,.,.,TRBJ1-5,CASSYSGEFNQPQHF,TGTGCCAGCAGTTACTCGGGGGAGTTCAATCAGCCCCAGCATTTT
TRBV14,.,.,TRBJ2-7,CASSQVARASDEQYF,TGTGCCAGCAGCCAAGTAGCCAGGGCTTCTGACGAGCAGTACTTC
TRBV19,.,medium-sized,TRBJ1-5,CASSPTAGNQPQHF,TGTGCCAGTAGCCCGACAGCCGGCAATCAGCCCCAGCATTTT
TRBV10-2,.,.,TRBJ1-1,CASSPGGGNTEAFF,TGCGCCAGCAGCCCGGGAGGAGGGAACACTGAAGCTTTCTTT
TRBV5-6,.,.,TRBJ1-1,CASSFARWNTEAFF,TGTGCCAGCAGCTTCGCCCGGTGGAACACTGAAGCTTTCTTT
TRBV4-3,.,.,TRBJ1-3,CASSQEEGNTIYF,TGCGCCAGCAGCCAAGAGGAGGGAAACACCATATATTTT
TRBV11-2,.,.,TRBJ1-4,CASSSPRLTNEKLFF,TGTGCCAGCAGCTCCCCGCGCTTAACTAATGAAAAACTGTTTTTT
TRBV19,.,.,TRBJ1-3,CASTPSGRGTIYF,TGTGCCAGTACCCCCTCGGGGCGCGGCACCATATATTTT